The 14 T cell receptor beta chains listed next were all sequenced from one sample in a study of CD8 T cells in ankylosing spondylitis. TCRdb passed the 5' RACE reads through MiXCR, listing each CDR3 protein once. The table includes about 250,000 distinct CDR3 sequences, roughly 18% detected once. Sequencing used blood, either unsorted or a sorted T cell fraction (not recorded which). The receptors were gathered from a male donor with ankylosing spondylitis or in good health (not recorded which).

The chain employs TRBV7-9 and TRBJ2-7; D not resolved. In germline, CDR1 is SEHNR, CDR2 FQNEAQ (reference sequence). V lost 4 bases to trimming and J lost 4 bases, with 11 bases between them. The CDR3 extends over 13 amino acids. Here the CDR3 reads CASSSAVGYEQYF. The CDR3, as DNA: TGTGCCAGCAGCTCAGCAGTGGGTTACGAGCAGTACTTC.

This clonotype was observed many times. The chain employs TRBV6-5 and TRBJ2-7, with TRBD1 matching 7 bases. V was pared by 2 bases and J by 2 bases, with 3 bases of the junction left unmatched. The CDR3 has 14 residues. The germline gives CDR1 MNHEY, CDR2 SVGAGI. CDR3 sequence: CASSYPDRAYEQYF. Here the CDR3 DNA reads TGTGCCAGCAGTTACCCCGACAGGGCCTACGAGCAGTACTTC.

The genes are TRBV29-1 and TRBJ2-1; 9 nucleotides line up with TRBD2. This CDR3 is 13 amino acids long. The V and J ends lost 4 bases and 9 bases, in that order; junction bases with no gene match: 7. The V gene's germline CDR1 is SQVTM and CDR2 ANQGSEA. The CDR3 region is CSVVASGKVEQFF. DNA for the CDR3: TGCAGCGTTGTGGCTAGCGGGAAGGTTGAGCAGTTCTTC.

This chain joins TRBV29-1 and TRBJ1-1; the match to TRBD1 covers 7 bases. J gave up 3 bases and V 3 bases, and 4 bases lay outside the gene matches. The CDR3 covers 13 residues. Germline V gives CDR1 SQVTM, CDR2 ANQGSEA. The CDR3 DNA reads as TGCAGCGTTGATCCCACAGGGGACACTGAAGCTTTCTTT. This codes for CSVDPTGDTEAFF.

This clonotype came up a few times. The gene calls are TRBV5-6 and TRBJ2-3, with 9 bases fitting TRBD1. J lost 2 bases, V lost 4 bases, and 14 bases had no gene match. The CDR3 is 18 amino acids. Germline V gene sequence: CDR1 SGHDT, CDR2 YYEEEE. The CDR3 is CASSPQQGALPHTDTQYF. Written as DNA, the CDR3 is TGTGCCAGCAGCCCGCAACAGGGGGCGCTCCCCCACACAGATACGCAGTATTTT. Full variable domain (rest looked up from reference TRBV5-6 and TRBJ2-3): DAGVTQSPTHLIKTRGQQVTLRCSPKSGHDTVSWYQQALGQGPQFIFQYYEEEERQRGNFPDRFSGHQFPNYSSELNVNALLLGDSALYLCASSPQQGALPHTDTQYFGPGTRLTVL.

This clonotype was counted only a few times. The chain couples TRBV27 to TRBJ2-5; no clear D. V was trimmed by 6 bases and J by 5 bases, leaving 10 bases between them. Looked up from germline, CDR1 is MNHEY and CDR2 is SMNVEV (reference sequence). This CDR3 has 12 amino acids. As DNA, the CDR3 is TGTGCCAGCAGCGACGACCTGGAGACCCAGTACTTC. Translation: CASSDDLETQYF.

This clonotype appeared a few times. This chain uses TRBV20-1 with TRBJ2-7; TRBD2 aligns across 11 bases. CDR3 length equals 15 residues. CDR1 is DFQATT, CDR2 SNEGSKA, per germline (reference sequence). Losses at the gene ends were 1 base for V and 5 bases for J; bases not matched to a gene: 7. The CDR3 DNA reads TGCAGTGCTAGAGCACGACTAGCGGGAATCGACGAGCAGTACTTC. This codes for CSARARLAGIDEQYF.

This clonotype was observed a handful of times. The gene calls are TRBV6-6 and TRBJ1-1; a weak D match, TRBD1 (5 bases). The CDR3 consists of 10 residues. V lost 8 bases to trimming and J lost 7 bases, with 8 bases between them. The V gene's germline CDR1 is MNHNY and CDR2 SVGAGI (reference sequence). Here the CDR3 reads CASGDGEAFF. DNA for the CDR3: TGTGCCAGCGGGGACGGTGAAGCTTTCTTT.

This clonotype has at least ten counts. This chain links TRBV29-1 with TRBJ2-3; 7 bases line up with TRBD2. The germline CDR1 and CDR2 sequences are SQVTM and ANQGSEA. Trimming took 7 bases from V and 6 from J; bases not matched to a gene: 13. The CDR3 covers 14 residues. CDR3 bases: TGCAGCGAAGGTCTAGCGGAACTGAGGGATACGCAGTATTTT. Amino acid sequence: CSEGLAELRDTQYF.

The genes are TRBV3-1 and TRBJ1-1; 9 bases map to TRBD1. Germline CDR1 is LGHDT and CDR2 is YNNKEL (reference sequence). The CDR3 spans 15 residues. V gave up 2 bases and J gave up 6 bases; unmatched junction bases: 7. DNA for the CDR3: TGTGCCAGCAGCCAACCAAGACAGGGGGGAGCTGAAGCTTTCTTT. Amino acid sequence: CASSQPRQGGAEAFF.

The table lists this clonotype with many counts. The chain carries TRBV5-1 and TRBJ1-5; D ambiguous. Germline lookup yields CDR1 SGHRS and CDR2 YFSETQ. The V and J ends lost 6 bases and 3 bases respectively, with 16 bases between them. The CDR3 covers 15 residues. This CDR3 reads CASTPTPDPNQPQHF. Here the CDR3 DNA reads TGCGCCAGCACTCCTACCCCGGACCCCAATCAGCCCCAGCATTTT.

There are a few counts of this clonotype. The chain uses TRBV7-3 and TRBJ2-1; 10 nucleotides align to TRBD2. The V gene's germline CDR1 is SGHTA and CDR2 FQGTGA. Trimming cost V 0 bases and J 6 bases; bases outside gene matches: 5. This CDR3 comprises 16 residues. CDR3 amino acids: CASSLTAAGGTNEQFF. Written as DNA, the CDR3 is TGTGCCAGCAGCTTAACTGCAGCGGGAGGGACCAATGAGCAGTTCTTC.

This clonotype was seen a few times. The genes are TRBV6-2 or TRBV6-3 and TRBJ1-5, with TRBD1 matching 8 bases. The CDR3 totals 14 residues. V shed 8 bases, J shed 0 bases, and the junction held 3 bases outside the gene matches. CDR1 is MNHEY, CDR2 SVGEGT, per germline. This chain's CDR3 is CASQTGVSNQPQHF. As DNA, the CDR3 is TGTGCCAGCCAGACAGGGGTTAGCAATCAGCCCCAGCATTTT.

In this sample, this clonotype turned up many times. The genes are TRBV7-8 and TRBJ1-4; D might be TRBD1 (6 bases). The V gene lost 5 bases and the J gene lost 0 bases, with 13 bases spanning the gap. The CDR3 covers 16 residues. The germline V gene encodes CDR1 SGHVS and CDR2 FQNEAQ. CDR3 region: CASSPGHATTNEKLFF. The DNA for the CDR3 is TGTGCCAGCAGCCCGGGACACGCAACAACTAATGAAAAACTGTTTTTT. The variable domain in full, completed from reference TRBV7-8 and TRBJ1-4, reads GAGVSQSPRYKVAKRGQDVALRCDPISGHVSLFWYQQALGQGPEFLTYFQNEAQLDKSGLPSDRFFAERPEGSVSTLKIQRTQQEDSAVYLCASSPGHATTNEKLFFGSGTQLSVL.